This TCR beta chain was obtained from a study of blood T cell repertoires in COVID-19. Across the whole study: The cDNA or gDNA used as material had been derived from T cells, B-cell-depleted T cells, or PBMCs.

How the authors handled the data: It was from reference gene primer amplification that nucleated cell counts were estimated. This table comes from immunoSEQ multiplex PCR, and its TCRdb copy is limited to in-frame clones, with some not included. V, J and clone size are taken as reported in that table, and D and trimming were inferred from the DNA itself. This sample has around 260,000 clones, with around 84% found just once. The trim removed 2 bases at V and 8 bases at J, leaving 8 bases unmatched. Germline V lookup: CDR1 SGHTS, CDR2 YDEGEE. The CDR3 runs 14 residues. The clonotype was recovered from a man between 60 and 75 years old with acute or convalescent COVID-19. The rearrangement links TRBV5-8 to TRBJ2-3, with TRBD2 matching 7 bases. Material for sequencing was peripheral blood. The CDR3: CASSLRLADPTQYF. CDR3 nucleotides: TGTGCCAGCAGCTTAAGGCTAGCGGACCCTACGCAGTATTTT.